This T cell receptor beta chain was profiled in a study of siplizumab effects on memory and regulatory T cells. Assays covered about 10^5 TCR templates per sample. The data were produced by immunoSEQ multiplex PCR, yet TCRdb's version contains in-frame clones alone and is incomplete. This sample has more than 95,000 clones, with about 93% found just once. Note on this clone: Its antigen is unknown.

The study's findings and limits: Apparently more diverse than memory cells, naive T cells also seemed major alloresponse contributors. Proliferating siplizumab-cultured Tregs lacked confirmed suppressive function.

Specimen: Tregs sorted from blood. The receptor comes from a human donor in good health.

Here the CDR3 reads CASSPTTGGNYGYTF. The DNA for the CDR3 is TGTGCCAGTAGTCCAACGACAGGGGGGAACTATGGCTACACCTTC. The chain couples TRBV19 to TRBJ1-2, with 9 bases matching TRBD1. Germline V lookup: CDR1 LNHDA, CDR2 SQIVND (reference sequence). CDR3 length equals 15 residues. V shed 5 bases, J shed 2 bases, and the junction held 6 bases outside the gene matches.